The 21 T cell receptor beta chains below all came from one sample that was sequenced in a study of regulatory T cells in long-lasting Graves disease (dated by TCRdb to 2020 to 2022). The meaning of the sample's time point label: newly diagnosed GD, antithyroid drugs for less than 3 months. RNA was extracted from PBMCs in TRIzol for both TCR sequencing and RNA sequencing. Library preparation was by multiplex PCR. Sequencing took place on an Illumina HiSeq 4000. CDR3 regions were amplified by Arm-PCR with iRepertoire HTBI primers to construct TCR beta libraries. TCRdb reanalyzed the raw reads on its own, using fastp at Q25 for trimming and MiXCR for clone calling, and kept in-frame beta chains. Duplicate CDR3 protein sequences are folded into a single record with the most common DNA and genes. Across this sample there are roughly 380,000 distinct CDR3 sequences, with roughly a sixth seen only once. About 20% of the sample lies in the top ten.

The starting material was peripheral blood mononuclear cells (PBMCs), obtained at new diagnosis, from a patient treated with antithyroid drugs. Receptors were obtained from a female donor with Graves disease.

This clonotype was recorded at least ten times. The CDR3 sequence: CASSLQRRAAYGYTF. The CDR3 DNA reads as TGTGCCAGCAGCCTCCAAAGGCGGGCAGCCTATGGCTACACCTTC. V usage is TRBV3-1 and J usage is TRBJ1-2; no firm D call. The length of the CDR3 is 15 residues. V lost 4 bases to trimming and J lost 4 bases, with 16 bases between them. Germline V gene lookup returns CDR1 LGHDT and CDR2 YNNKEL (reference sequence).

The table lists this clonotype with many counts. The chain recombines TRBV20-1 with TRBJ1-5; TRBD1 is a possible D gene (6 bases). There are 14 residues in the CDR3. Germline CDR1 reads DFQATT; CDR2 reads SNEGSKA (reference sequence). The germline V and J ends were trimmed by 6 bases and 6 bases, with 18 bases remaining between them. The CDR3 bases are TGCAGTGCCAGACCAAACAGGGTTTTTCAGCCCCAGCATTTT. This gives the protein CSARPNRVFQPQHF.

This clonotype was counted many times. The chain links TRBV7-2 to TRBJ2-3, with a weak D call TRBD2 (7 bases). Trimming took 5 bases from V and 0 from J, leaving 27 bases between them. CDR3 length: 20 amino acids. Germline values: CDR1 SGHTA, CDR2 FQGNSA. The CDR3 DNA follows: TGTGCCAGCAGCGAAGAGGGGGGGCGAACCGCCCGAACTAGCACAGATACGCAGTATTTT. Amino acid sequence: CASSEEGGRTARTSTDTQYF.

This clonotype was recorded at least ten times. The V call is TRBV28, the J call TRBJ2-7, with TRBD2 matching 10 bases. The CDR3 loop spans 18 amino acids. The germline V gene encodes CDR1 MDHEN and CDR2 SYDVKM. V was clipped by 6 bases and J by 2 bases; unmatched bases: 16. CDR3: CASRGTTRASGSTYEQYF. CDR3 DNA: TGTGCCAGCAGGGGAACGACACGAGCTAGCGGGAGTACCTACGAGCAGTACTTC. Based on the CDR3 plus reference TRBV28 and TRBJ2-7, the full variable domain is DVKVTQSSRYLVKRTGEKVFLECVQDMDHENMFWYRQDPGLGLRLIYFSYDVKMKEKGDIPEGYSVSREKKERFSLILESASTNQTSMYLCASRGTTRASGSTYEQYFGPGTRLTVT.

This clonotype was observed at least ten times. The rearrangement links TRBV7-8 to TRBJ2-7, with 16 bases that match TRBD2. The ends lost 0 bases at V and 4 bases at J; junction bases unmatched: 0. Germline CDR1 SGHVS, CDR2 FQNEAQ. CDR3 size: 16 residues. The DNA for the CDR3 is TGTGCCAGCAGCTTAGCGGGACTAGCGGGAGGGTACGAGCAGTACTTC. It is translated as CASSLAGLAGGYEQYF.

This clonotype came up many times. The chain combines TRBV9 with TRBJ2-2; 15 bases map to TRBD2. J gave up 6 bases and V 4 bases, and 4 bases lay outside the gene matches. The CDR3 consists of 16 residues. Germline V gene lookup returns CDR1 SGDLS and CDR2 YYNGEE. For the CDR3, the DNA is TGTGCCAGCAGCTATGGGACTAGCGGGAGGTCCGGGGAGCTGTTTTTT. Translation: CASSYGTSGRSGELFF. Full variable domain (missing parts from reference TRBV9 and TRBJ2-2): DSGVTQTPKHLITATGQRVTLRCSPRSGDLSVYWYQQSLDQGLQFLIQYYNGEERAKGNILERFSAQQFPDLHSELNLSSLELGDSALYFCASSYGTSGRSGELFFGEGSRLTVL.

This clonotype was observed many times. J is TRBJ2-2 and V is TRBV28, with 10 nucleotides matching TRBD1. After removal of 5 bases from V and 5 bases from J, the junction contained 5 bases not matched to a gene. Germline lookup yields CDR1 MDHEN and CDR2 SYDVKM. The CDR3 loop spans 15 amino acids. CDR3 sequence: CASSDGQGGTGELFF. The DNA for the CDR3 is TGTGCCAGCAGTGACGGACAGGGGGGGACCGGGGAGCTGTTTTTT.

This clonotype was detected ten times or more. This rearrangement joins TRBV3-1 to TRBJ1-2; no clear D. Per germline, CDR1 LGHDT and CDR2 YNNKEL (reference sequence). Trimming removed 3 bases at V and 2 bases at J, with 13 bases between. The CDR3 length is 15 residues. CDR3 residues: CASSHAGLLNYGYTF. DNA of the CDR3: TGTGCCAGCAGCCATGCCGGACTGCTCAACTATGGCTACACCTTC.

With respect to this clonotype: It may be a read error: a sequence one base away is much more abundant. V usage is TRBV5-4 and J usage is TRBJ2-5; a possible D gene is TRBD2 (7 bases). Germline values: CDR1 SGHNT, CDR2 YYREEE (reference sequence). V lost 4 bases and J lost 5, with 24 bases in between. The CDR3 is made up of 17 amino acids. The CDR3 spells CASSLKRGARVRETQYF. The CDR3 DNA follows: TGTGCCAGCAGCCTAAAACGGGGGGCGCGTGTTCGGGAGACCCAGTACTTC. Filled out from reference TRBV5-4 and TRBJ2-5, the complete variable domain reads ETGVTQSPTHLIKTRGQQVTLRCSSQSGHNTVSWYQQALGQGPQFIFQYYREEENGRGNFPPRFSGLQFPNYSSELNVNALELDDSALYLCASSLKRGARVRETQYFGPGTRLLVL.

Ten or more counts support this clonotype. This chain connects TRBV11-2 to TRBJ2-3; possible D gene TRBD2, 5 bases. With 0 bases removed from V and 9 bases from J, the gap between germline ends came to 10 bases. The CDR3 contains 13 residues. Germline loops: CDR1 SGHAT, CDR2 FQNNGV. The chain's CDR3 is CASSLEARGTQYF. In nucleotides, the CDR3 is TGTGCCAGCAGCTTAGAAGCCAGAGGGACGCAGTATTTT.

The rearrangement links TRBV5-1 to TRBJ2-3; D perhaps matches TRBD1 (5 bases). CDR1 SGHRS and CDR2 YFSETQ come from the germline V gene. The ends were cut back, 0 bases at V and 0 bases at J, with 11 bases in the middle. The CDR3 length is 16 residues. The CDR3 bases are TGCGCCAGCAGCTTGGATGCTCAGGGTAGCACAGATACGCAGTATTTT. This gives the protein CASSLDAQGSTDTQYF.

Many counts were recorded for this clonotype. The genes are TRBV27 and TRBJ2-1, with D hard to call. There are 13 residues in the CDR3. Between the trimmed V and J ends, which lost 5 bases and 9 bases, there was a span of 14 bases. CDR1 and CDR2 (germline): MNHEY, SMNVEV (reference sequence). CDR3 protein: CASSLSYRGEQFF. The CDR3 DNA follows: TGTGCCAGCAGTCTGTCTTACAGAGGTGAGCAGTTCTTC.

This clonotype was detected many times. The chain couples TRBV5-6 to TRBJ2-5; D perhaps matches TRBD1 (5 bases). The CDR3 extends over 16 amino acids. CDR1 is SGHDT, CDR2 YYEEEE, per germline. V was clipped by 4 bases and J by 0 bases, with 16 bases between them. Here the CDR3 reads CASSPNIWTYQETQYF. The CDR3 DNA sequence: TGTGCCAGCAGCCCGAATATATGGACATACCAAGAGACCCAGTACTTC. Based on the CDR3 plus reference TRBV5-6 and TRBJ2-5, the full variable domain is DAGVTQSPTHLIKTRGQQVTLRCSPKSGHDTVSWYQQALGQGPQFIFQYYEEEERQRGNFPDRFSGHQFPNYSSELNVNALLLGDSALYLCASSPNIWTYQETQYFGPGTRLLVL.

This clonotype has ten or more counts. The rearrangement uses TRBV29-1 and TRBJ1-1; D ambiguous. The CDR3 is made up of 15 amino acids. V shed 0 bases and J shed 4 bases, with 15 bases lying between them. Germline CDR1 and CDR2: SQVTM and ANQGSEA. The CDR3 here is CSVEDPAAWSTEAFF. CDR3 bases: TGCAGCGTTGAAGATCCGGCAGCGTGGAGCACTGAAGCTTTCTTT.

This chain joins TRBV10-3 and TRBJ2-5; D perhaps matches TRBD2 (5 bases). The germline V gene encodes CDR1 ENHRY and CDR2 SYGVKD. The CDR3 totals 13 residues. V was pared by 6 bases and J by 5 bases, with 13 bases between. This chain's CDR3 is CAIREDSAETQYF. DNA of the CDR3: TGTGCCATCAGGGAGGACTCGGCGGAGACCCAGTACTTC.

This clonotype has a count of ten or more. CDR3 loop: CASSPPAGLPGEKLFF. The CDR3 nucleotides read TGCGCCAGCAGCCCTCCGGCAGGACTACCAGGGGAAAAACTGTTTTTT. The chain links TRBV4-1 to TRBJ1-4; D may be TRBD1 (5 bases). The CDR3 is made up of 16 amino acids. Trimming removed 4 bases from V and 8 bases from J, with 20 bases in between. From germline, CDR1 is MGHRA and CDR2 YSYEKL.

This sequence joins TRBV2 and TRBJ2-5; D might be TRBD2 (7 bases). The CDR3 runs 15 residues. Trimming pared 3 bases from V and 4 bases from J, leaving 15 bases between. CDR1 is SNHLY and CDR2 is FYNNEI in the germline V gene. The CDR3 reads CASSERTGGRETQYF. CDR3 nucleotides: TGTGCCAGCAGTGAGCGTACGGGGGGCCGAGAGACCCAGTACTTC. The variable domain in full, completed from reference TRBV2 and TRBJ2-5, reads EPEVTQTPSHQVTQMGQEVILRCVPISNHLYFYWYRQILGQKVEFLVSFYNNEISEKSEIFDDQFSVERPDGSNFTLKIRSTKLEDSAMYFCASSERTGGRETQYFGPGTRLLVL.

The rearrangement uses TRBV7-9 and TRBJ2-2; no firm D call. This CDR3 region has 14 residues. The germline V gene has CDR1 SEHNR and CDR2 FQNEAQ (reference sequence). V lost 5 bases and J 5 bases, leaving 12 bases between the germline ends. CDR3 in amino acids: CASSPPPQTGELFF. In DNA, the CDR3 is TGTGCCAGCAGCCCGCCGCCACAAACCGGGGAGCTGTTTTTT.

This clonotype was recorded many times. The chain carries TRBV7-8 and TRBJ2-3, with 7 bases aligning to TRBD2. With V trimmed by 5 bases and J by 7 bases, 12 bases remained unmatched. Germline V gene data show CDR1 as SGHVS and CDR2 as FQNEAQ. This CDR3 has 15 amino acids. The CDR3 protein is CASSPDGAGANTQYF. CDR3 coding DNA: TGTGCCAGCAGCCCAGATGGGGCGGGAGCGAATACGCAGTATTTT.

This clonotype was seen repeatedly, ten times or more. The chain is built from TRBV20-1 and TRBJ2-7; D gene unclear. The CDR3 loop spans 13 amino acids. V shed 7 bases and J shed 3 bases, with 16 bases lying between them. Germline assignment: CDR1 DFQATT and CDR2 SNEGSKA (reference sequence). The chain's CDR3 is CSGLTQNLYEQYF. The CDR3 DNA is TGCAGTGGCCTGACACAAAATCTCTACGAGCAGTACTTC.

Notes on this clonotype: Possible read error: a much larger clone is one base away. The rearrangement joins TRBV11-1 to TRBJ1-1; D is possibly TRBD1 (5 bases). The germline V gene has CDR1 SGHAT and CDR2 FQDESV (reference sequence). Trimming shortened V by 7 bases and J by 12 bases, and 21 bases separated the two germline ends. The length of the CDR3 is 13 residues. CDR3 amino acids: CASTSGGRGRSFF. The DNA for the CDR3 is TGTGCCAGCACGAGTGGGGGACGGGGTCGGTCTTTCTTT.